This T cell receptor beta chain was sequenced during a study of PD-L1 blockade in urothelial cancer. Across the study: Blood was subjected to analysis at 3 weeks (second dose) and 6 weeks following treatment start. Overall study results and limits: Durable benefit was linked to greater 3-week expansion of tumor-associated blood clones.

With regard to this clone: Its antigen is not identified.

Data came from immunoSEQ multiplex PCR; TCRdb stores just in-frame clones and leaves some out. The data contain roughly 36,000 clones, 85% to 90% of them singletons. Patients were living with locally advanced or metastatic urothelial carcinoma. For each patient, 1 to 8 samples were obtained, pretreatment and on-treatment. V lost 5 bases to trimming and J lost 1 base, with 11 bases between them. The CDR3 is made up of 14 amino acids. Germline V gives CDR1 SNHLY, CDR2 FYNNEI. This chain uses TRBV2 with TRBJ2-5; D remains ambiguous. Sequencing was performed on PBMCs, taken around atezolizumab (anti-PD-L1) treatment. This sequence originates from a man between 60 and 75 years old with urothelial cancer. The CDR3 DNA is TGTGCCAGCAGTATCCGGGTCACCCAAGAGACCCAGTACTTC. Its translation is CASSIRVTQETQYF.